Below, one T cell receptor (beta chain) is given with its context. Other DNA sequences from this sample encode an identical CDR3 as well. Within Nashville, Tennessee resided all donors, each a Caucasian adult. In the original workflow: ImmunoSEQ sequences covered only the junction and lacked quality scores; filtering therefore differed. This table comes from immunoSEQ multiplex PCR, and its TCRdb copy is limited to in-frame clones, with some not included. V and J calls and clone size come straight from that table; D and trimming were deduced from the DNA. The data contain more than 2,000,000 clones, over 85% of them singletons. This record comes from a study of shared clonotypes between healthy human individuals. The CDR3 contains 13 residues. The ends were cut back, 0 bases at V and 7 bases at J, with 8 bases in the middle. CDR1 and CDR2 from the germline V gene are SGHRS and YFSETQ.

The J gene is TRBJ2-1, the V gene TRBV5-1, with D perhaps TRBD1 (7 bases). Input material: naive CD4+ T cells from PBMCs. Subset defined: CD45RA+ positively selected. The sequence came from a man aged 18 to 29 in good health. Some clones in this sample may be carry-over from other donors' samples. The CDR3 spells CASSLAGGNEQFF. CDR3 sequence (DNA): TGCGCCAGCAGCTTGGCAGGGGGGAATGAGCAGTTCTTC. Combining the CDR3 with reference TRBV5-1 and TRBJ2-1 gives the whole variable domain KAGVTQTPRYLIKTRGQQVTLSCSPISGHRSVSWYQQTPGQGLQFLFEYFSETQRNKGNFPGRFSGRQFSNSRSEMNVSTLELGDSALYLCASSLAGGNEQFFGPGTRLTVL.